These 28 T cell receptor beta chains came from one sample sequenced in a study of blood T cell repertoires in COVID-19. Profiling relied on immunoSEQ multiplex PCR, and the TCRdb table lists in-frame clones only, not all of them. The repertoire holds 250,000 or so clones, around 89% seen once, with approximately 2.4% in the top ten. Material for sequencing was peripheral blood. The receptors stem from a man aged 25 to 40 with COVID-19, enrolled during active disease.

The chain recombines TRBV7-6 with TRBJ1-1, with TRBD1 matching over 9 bases. V was clipped by 4 bases and J by 2 bases; unmatched bases: 5. CDR3 size: 15 residues. Germline CDR1 reads SGHVS; CDR2 reads FNYEAQ. The CDR3 DNA reads TGTGCCAGCAGCTGGTGGACAGGGGAAAACACTGAAGCTTTCTTT. Its translation is CASSWWTGENTEAFF.

This chain connects TRBV30 to TRBJ1-1; D unclear. This CDR3 spans 12 amino acids. In germline, CDR1 is GTSNPN, CDR2 SVGIG (reference sequence). V was cut by 1 base and J by 7 bases, with 10 bases left in between. The CDR3 is CAWSGEGIEAFF. The CDR3 region has the DNA TGTGCCTGGAGTGGAGAGGGAATTGAAGCTTTCTTT.

The chain links TRBV29-1 to TRBJ2-7; D remains unclear. V gave up 5 bases and J gave up 6 bases, with 11 bases separating them. Germline assignment: CDR1 SQVTM and CDR2 ANQGSEA. The CDR3 is 11 residues long. The chain's CDR3 is CSVIYGPEQYF. CDR3 coding DNA: TGCAGCGTTATTTATGGCCCCGAGCAGTACTTC.

This chain joins TRBV5-6 and TRBJ2-1; 12 bases line up with TRBD2. V shed 0 bases and J 8 bases; nucleotides not matched to a gene: 3. This CDR3 comprises 15 residues. The germline CDR1 and CDR2 sequences are SGHDT and YYEEEE. DNA for the CDR3: TGTGCCAGCAGCTTGGGACTAGCGGGGGTCCATGAGCAGTTCTTC. Translating it yields CASSLGLAGVHEQFF.

V gene TRBV10-1 combines with J gene TRBJ1-6; 10 bases align to TRBD1. V shed 5 bases, J shed 8 bases, and the junction held 6 bases outside the gene matches. In germline, CDR1 is WNHNN, CDR2 SYGVQD (reference sequence). The CDR3 has 15 residues. CDR3 in amino acids: CASSKDRGLYSPLHF. The DNA for the CDR3 is TGCGCCAGCAGTAAGGACAGGGGGTTGTATTCACCCCTCCACTTT.

This rearrangement joins TRBV2 to TRBJ1-2, with TRBD1 as a possible D gene (6 bases). The germline V gene has CDR1 SNHLY and CDR2 FYNNEI. This CDR3 is 15 amino acids long. V gave up 5 bases and J gave up 6 bases, with 19 bases separating them. The CDR3 loop is CASSTGSQRPNGYTF. DNA of the CDR3: TGTGCCAGCAGTACAGGGAGTCAAAGGCCGAATGGCTACACCTTC.

Notes on this clone: The junction shows a germline mismatch at one end, possibly a read error. The chain recombines TRBV6-2 or TRBV6-3 with TRBJ1-1; D is unclear. The CDR3 runs 15 residues. The germline V gene has CDR1 MNHEY and CDR2 SVGEGT. CDR3 loop: CASSYSIGVLDPPQF. CDR3 nucleotides: TGTGCCAGCAGTTACTCGATCGGGGTCCTGGACCCCCCCCAATTT.

DNA of the CDR3: TGTGCCAGCAGCTTCCGGGACAGGGGAAACACCATATATTTT. The encoded protein is CASSFRDRGNTIYF. This chain joins TRBV5-6 and TRBJ1-3; 8 positions agree with TRBD1. Per the germline V gene, CDR1 is SGHDT and CDR2 is YYEEEE. This CDR3 contains 14 residues. The J segment lost 4 bases and the V segment lost 2 bases, leaving 2 bases of the junction unmatched.

V usage is TRBV19 and J usage is TRBJ2-7; 14 bases fit TRBD2. CDR3 length equals 16 residues. Germline values: CDR1 LNHDA, CDR2 SQIVND (reference sequence). J was trimmed by 5 bases and V by 7 bases; bases with no gene match: 10. The CDR3 nucleotides read TGTGCCAGTACCCACCCCGGGGGACTAGCGGGGGACGAGCAGTACTTC. Protein product: CASTHPGGLAGDEQYF.

The chain links TRBV9 to TRBJ1-3, with D possibly TRBD1 on 6 matching bases. V lost 3 bases and J 2 bases, leaving 18 bases between the germline ends. The germline V gene encodes CDR1 SGDLS and CDR2 YYNGEE. The CDR3 is made up of 17 amino acids. The CDR3 reads CASSAGTDRKAGNTIYF. The CDR3 DNA sequence: TGTGCCAGCAGCGCCGGGACCGACAGGAAAGCTGGAAACACCATATATTTT.

This clone was detected only once. The CDR3 nucleotides are TGTGCCAGCAGTGGGGCGGGGACTGAAGCTTTCTTT. Encoded protein: CASSGAGTEAFF. The chain joins TRBV2 to TRBJ1-1; D is unresolved. Germline CDR1 reads SNHLY; CDR2 reads FYNNEI. With 4 bases removed from V and 5 bases from J, the gap between germline ends came to 8 bases. The CDR3 is made up of 12 amino acids.

V usage is TRBV4-3 and J usage is TRBJ2-7; possible D gene TRBD1, 5 bases. The CDR3 has 15 residues. The V gene lost 0 bases and the J gene lost 2 bases, with 11 bases spanning the gap. Germline values: CDR1 LGHNA, CDR2 YSLEER. Here the CDR3 DNA reads TGCGCCAGCAGCCAAGAGGGGCAGGGTGCCTACGAGCAGTACTTC. This encodes CASSQEGQGAYEQYF.

DNA for the CDR3: TGCGCCAGCAGCTTCCCCGGGACAGACGCCTACGAGCAGTACTTC. Translation gives CASSFPGTDAYEQYF. The J gene is TRBJ2-7, the V gene TRBV5-1, with 7 bases matching TRBD1. V lost 2 bases and J lost 2; bases outside the gene matches: 7. Germline V CDR1 and CDR2: SGHRS, YFSETQ. The CDR3 is 15 residues long.

This clone came up a few times. This sequence joins TRBV6-4 and TRBJ2-3; 9 bases are shared with TRBD2. CDR1 is MRHNA and CDR2 is SNTAGT in the germline V gene. This CDR3 has 16 amino acids. V dropped 1 base and J dropped 1; count of bases not matched to a gene: 3. Written as DNA, the CDR3 is TGTGCCAGCAGTGACTTAGCGGGAGATGGCACAGATACGCAGTATTTT. Translating gives CASSDLAGDGTDTQYF.

The chain joins TRBV19 to TRBJ2-1; 12 nucleotides line up with TRBD2. The CDR3 contains 20 residues. Germline CDR1 LNHDA, CDR2 SQIVND (reference sequence). The V and J ends lost 6 bases and 2 bases, in that order; junction bases with no gene match: 17. Written as DNA, the CDR3 is TGTGCCAGTAGCGCCCAGGGACTAGCGGGCGCCCGAACCACCTACAATGAGCAGTTCTTC. Its translation is CASSAQGLAGARTTYNEQFF.

In this sample, this clone turned up once. The chain has TRBV10-3 and TRBJ1-5; no clear D. CDR3 length equals 15 residues. V lost 3 bases and J lost 2, with 11 bases in between. Germline-derived CDR1 and CDR2 are ENHRY and SYGVKD. CDR3 nucleotides: TGTGCCATCAGTGACCAGGAGGCGGGCAATCAGCCCCAGCATTTT. It encodes CAISDQEAGNQPQHF.

The chain carries TRBV23-1 and TRBJ1-4, with 8 bases lining up with TRBD1. TRBV23-1 is designated an ORF whose function remains uncertain. V lost 0 bases and J lost 5; bases outside the gene matches: 2. CDR3 length: 15 amino acids. CDR3 amino acids: CASSQSGQGNEKLFF. The CDR3 DNA sequence: TGCGCCAGCAGTCAATCCGGACAGGGAAATGAAAAACTGTTTTTT.

This clone was seen only once. V usage is TRBV25-1 and J usage is TRBJ2-7, with 8 positions matching TRBD2. V lost 4 bases, J lost 3 bases, and 11 bases stayed unmatched. Germline V lookup: CDR1 MGHDK, CDR2 SYGVNS. This CDR3 has 16 amino acids. CDR3 residues: CASSGFPGLVGYEQYF. CDR3 in DNA: TGTGCCAGCAGTGGGTTCCCGGGACTAGTGGGCTACGAGCAGTACTTC.

The V call is TRBV25-1, the J call TRBJ2-1; 9 bases are a match to TRBD2. The CDR3 sequence is 15 residues long. V shed 6 bases and J 1 base; nucleotides not matched to a gene: 4. Germline assignment: CDR1 MGHDK and CDR2 SYGVNS. The DNA of the CDR3 is TGTGCCAGCAGCCTGACTAGCGGTTCCTACAATGAGCAGTTCTTC. It codes for CASSLTSGSYNEQFF.

V usage is TRBV9 and J usage is TRBJ2-1; 9 bases are a match to TRBD1. J was trimmed by 4 bases and V by 3 bases; bases with no gene match: 5. Looked up from germline, CDR1 is SGDLS and CDR2 is YYNGEE. The CDR3 contains 15 residues. The CDR3 reads CASSAGTGMYNEQFF. CDR3 in DNA: TGTGCCAGCAGCGCCGGGACAGGGATGTACAATGAGCAGTTCTTC.

This chain joins TRBV27 and TRBJ1-4, with D maybe TRBD1 (6 bases). Trimming removed 8 bases from V and 5 bases from J, with 18 bases in between. Looked up from germline, CDR1 is MNHEY and CDR2 is SMNVEV (reference sequence). This CDR3 comprises 15 residues. The chain's CDR3 is CASRGHVVQNEKLFF. Written as DNA, the CDR3 is TGTGCCAGCCGGGGACACGTCGTTCAAAATGAAAAACTGTTTTTT.

This rearrangement joins TRBV2 to TRBJ2-1, with D unclear. The V end lost 5 bases, the J end lost 0 bases, and 8 bases lay between the germline ends. The CDR3 has 14 residues. The V gene's germline CDR1 is SNHLY and CDR2 FYNNEI. The CDR3 DNA reads TGTGCCAGCAGTTTTTTGAGCTCCTACAATGAGCAGTTCTTC. As protein: CASSFLSSYNEQFF.

V usage is TRBV30 and J usage is TRBJ1-5; D is perhaps TRBD1 (6 bases). The germline V gene encodes CDR1 GTSNPN and CDR2 SVGIG (reference sequence). V gave up 1 base and J gave up 10 bases, with 8 bases separating them. CDR3 length equals 11 residues. CDR3 protein: CAWSAGGPQHF. In DNA form, the CDR3 reads TGTGCCTGGAGTGCGGGGGGCCCCCAGCATTTT. The full variable domain, completed using reference TRBV30 and TRBJ1-5, is SQTIHQWPATLVQPVGSPLSLECTVEGTSNPNLYWYRQAAGRGLQLLFYSVGIGQISSEVPQNLSASRPQDRQFILSSKKLLLSDSGFYLCAWSAGGPQHFGDGTRLSIL.

This chain connects TRBV18 to TRBJ1-2; 8 bases are shared with TRBD1. The CDR3 has 16 amino acids. Germline V CDR1 and CDR2: KGHSH, LQKENI. V gave up 4 bases and J gave up 6 bases; unmatched junction bases: 13. CDR3: CASSQSSTGGQDGYTF. The CDR3 coding sequence is TGTGCCAGCTCACAAAGCAGTACAGGGGGTCAAGATGGCTACACCTTC.

This sequence joins TRBV28 and TRBJ2-7, with D possibly matching TRBD1 (5 bases). The length of the CDR3 is 14 residues. Trimming took 6 bases from V and 2 from J, leaving 14 bases between them. Germline CDR1 and CDR2: MDHEN and SYDVKM. CDR3 bases: TGTGCCAGCAGCACAGGTTCAGAGACCTACGAGCAGTACTTC. Its protein product is CASSTGSETYEQYF.

The chain joins TRBV6-5 to TRBJ1-2, with 9 nucleotides matching TRBD1. CDR1 and CDR2 (germline): MNHEY, SVGAGI. The J segment lost 2 bases and the V segment lost 6 bases, leaving 4 bases of the junction unmatched. The CDR3 has 14 amino acids. Here the CDR3 DNA reads TGTGCCAGCAGCTACGGGACAGGGAACTATGGCTACACCTTC. Its protein is CASSYGTGNYGYTF.

The V gene is TRBV6-1, the J gene TRBJ1-5, with D perhaps TRBD1 (5 bases). Germline lookup yields CDR1 MNHNS and CDR2 SASEGT. CDR3 size: 16 residues. V was pared by 3 bases and J by 0 bases, with 12 bases between. CDR3 DNA: TGTGCCAGCAGTGAGCAGGCAGGGTATAGCAATCAGCCCCAGCATTTT. Translated: CASSEQAGYSNQPQHF.

The rearrangement links TRBV5-1 to TRBJ1-1, with a possible D match to TRBD1 (6 bases). From germline, CDR1 is SGHRS and CDR2 YFSETQ. The CDR3 consists of 17 residues. The V end was cut by 0 bases, the J end by 1 base, with 16 bases between. CDR3 amino acids: CASSLVQAGAQNTEAFF. Written as DNA, the CDR3 is TGCGCCAGCAGCTTGGTTCAGGCAGGGGCTCAGAACACTGAAGCTTTCTTT.